This TCR beta chain was found in a study of T cell clones after liver transplantation. Sequenced by immunoSEQ multiplex PCR; TCRdb stores in-frame clones only, minus some. The table records about 80,000 clones, around four fifths of them present only once. CDR1 is MNHNS and CDR2 is SASEGT in the germline V gene. V lost 8 bases to trimming and J lost 3 bases; unmatched junction nucleotides: 12. This CDR3 contains 15 residues. The chain carries TRBV6-1 and TRBJ1-1, with 7 bases fitting TRBD1. Material: CD4+ T cells from blood, obtained approximately 3.5 years after liver transplant. This sequence originates from a human patient who received a liver transplant. Some T cells may possibly be graft donor cells. The CDR3: CASRGRGAGDTEAFF. The CDR3 nucleotides read TGTGCCAGCCGTGGCAGGGGGGCGGGGGACACTGAAGCTTTCTTT.